Below, 13 T cell receptor beta chains from the same sample are listed, as sequenced in a study of blood T cell repertoires in COVID-19. Generated by immunoSEQ multiplex PCR, the TCRdb table keeps only in-frame clones and is missing some. Here the sample spans about 240,000 clones, 88% being singletons. Sequenced material: peripheral blood. Receptors were obtained from a woman aged 35 to 49 who had recovered from COVID-19.

The CDR3, as DNA: TGTGCCAGCAGTTTACAACACGGGGCCAACGTCCTGACTTTC. Protein: CASSLQHGANVLTF. The chain has TRBV28 and TRBJ2-6; D is uncertain. Trimming removed 2 bases from V and 4 bases from J, with 6 bases in between. The CDR3 runs to 14 residues. Germline V gene lookup returns CDR1 MDHEN and CDR2 SYDVKM.

Written as DNA, the CDR3 is TGTGCCAGCAGCTTAGTGGGGGGAGGAAACACCATATATTTT. Amino acid sequence: CASSLVGGGNTIYF. The rearrangement joins TRBV7-2 to TRBJ1-3; maybe TRBD1 (5 bases). Trimming shortened V by 1 base and J by 4 bases, and 8 bases separated the two germline ends. Germline V gene data show CDR1 as SGHTA and CDR2 as FQGNSA. This CDR3 has 14 residues.

The chain recombines TRBV30 with TRBJ2-2; TRBD2 matches 8 bases. The CDR3 loop spans 14 amino acids. V lost 4 bases and J lost 4; bases outside the gene matches: 5. CDR1 GTSNPN and CDR2 SVGIG come from the germline V gene (reference sequence). CDR3 nucleotide sequence: TGTGCCTGGACCACGGGGGGGCCCACCGGGGAGCTGTTTTTT. Amino acid sequence: CAWTTGGPTGELFF.

The chain employs TRBV2 and TRBJ1-1; D not resolved. The ends were cut back, 2 bases at V and 6 bases at J, with 7 bases in the middle. This CDR3 comprises 12 residues. The germline CDR1 and CDR2 sequences are SNHLY and FYNNEI. This CDR3 is CASSETPSEAFF. The DNA of the CDR3 is TGTGCCAGCAGTGAAACACCATCTGAAGCTTTCTTT.

The chain uses TRBV3-1 (or the pseudogene TRBV3-2) and TRBJ1-1; D call uncertain. CDR3 length: 14 amino acids. Trimming took 4 bases from V and 5 from J, leaving 14 bases between them. Germline V gene data show CDR1 as LGHDT and CDR2 as YNNKEL (reference sequence). CDR3 in amino acids: CASSRRGEGTEAFF. CDR3 nucleotide sequence: TGTGCCAGCAGCCGCCGCGGGGAGGGAACTGAAGCTTTCTTT.

The rearrangement links TRBV15 to TRBJ1-5, with D maybe TRBD1 (6 bases). The CDR3 spans 16 residues. V was cut by 3 bases and J by 0 bases, with 12 bases left in between. Germline CDR1 LNHNV, CDR2 YYDKDF (reference sequence). CDR3 bases: TGTGCCACCAGCAGGGGTGTCAGGGGTAGCAATCAGCCCCAGCATTTT. The encoded protein is CATSRGVRGSNQPQHF.

J is TRBJ2-5 and V is TRBV4-2; TRBD2 might be the D (6 bases). The CDR3 is 14 residues long. V was cut by 6 bases and J by 5 bases, with 16 bases left in between. CDR1 and CDR2 from the germline V gene are LGHNA and YNFKEQ. The CDR3 DNA follows: TGTGCCAGCAGTGGTGGAGGGAGCGGGGAGACCCAGTACTTC. Amino acid sequence: CASSGGGSGETQYF.

V gene TRBV21-1 combines with J gene TRBJ2-7; the table's D call TRBD2 went unverified against the DNA. TRBV21-1 is annotated as a pseudogene. The CDR3 contains 13 residues. CDR3 in amino acids: CASQRGSSYEQYV. CDR3 nucleotides: TGTGCCAGCCAGCGAGGAAGCTCCTACGAGCAGTACGTC.

Remarks on this clone: The junction departs from the called germline gene at one end, perhaps through a read error. The chain combines TRBV7-7 with TRBJ2-5, with 11 nucleotides matching TRBD2. Germline V gene sequence: CDR1 SSHAT, CDR2 FNYEAQ (reference sequence). This CDR3 has 16 residues. CDR3 region: CASSRTSGPHQETQYF. The CDR3 region has the DNA TGTGCTAGCAGCCGGACTAGCGGGCCCCACCAAGAGACCCAGTACTTC.

The CDR3 is CSVVVGGTGELFF. Written as DNA, the CDR3 is TGCAGCGTTGTAGTAGGGGGAACCGGGGAGCTGTTTTTT. This chain connects TRBV29-1 to TRBJ2-2; tentatively, D is TRBD1 (6 bases). Germline values: CDR1 SQVTM, CDR2 ANQGSEA. Between the trimmed V and J ends, which lost 4 bases and 5 bases, there was a span of 11 bases. This CDR3 contains 13 residues.

This clone has just a few counts. This chain joins TRBV4-3 and TRBJ2-2; 11 bases map to TRBD2. V shed 0 bases, J shed 0 bases, and the junction held 6 bases outside the gene matches. In germline, CDR1 is LGHNA, CDR2 YSLEER. This CDR3 is 19 amino acids long. CDR3 in amino acids: CASSQDRLAGGPNTGELFF. The CDR3 nucleotides are TGCGCCAGCAGCCAAGATCGATTAGCGGGAGGGCCGAACACCGGGGAGCTGTTTTTT.

V usage is TRBV19 and J usage is TRBJ2-5, with TRBD2 matching 15 bases. J lost 5 bases, V lost 6 bases, and 4 bases had no gene match. CDR1 LNHDA and CDR2 SQIVND come from the germline V gene (reference sequence). The CDR3 length is 15 residues. CDR3: CASRPGLAGGETQYF. CDR3 DNA sequence: TGTGCCAGTAGGCCCGGACTAGCGGGAGGGGAGACCCAGTACTTC.

The chain links TRBV6-5 to TRBJ2-7; the D gene is possibly TRBD1 (5 bases). The germline gives CDR1 MNHEY, CDR2 SVGAGI. V lost 5 bases and J lost 2, with 10 bases in between. The CDR3 runs to 13 residues. This CDR3 reads CASSPGQPYEQYV. The DNA of the CDR3 is TGTGCCAGCAGTCCAGGACAACCCTACGAGCAGTACGTC.